This T cell receptor (beta chain) derives from a study of T cell repertoires in cytomegalovirus infection. At the level of the study: Public TCR beta signature analysis indicated the presence of both CMV infection and matching HLA type.

Via MiXCR, TCRdb re-called the reads, giving one row per CDR3 protein. The data hold more than 250,000 distinct CDR3 sequences, with around a quarter observed a single time. As to this clonotype: Its antigen is unknown.

The source material was cultured PBMCs, sampled from culture after CMV antigen stimulation. The source of this sequence is a human donor in good health (CMV status not recorded). Some clones in this sample may be carry-over from other donors' samples.

The CDR3 region is CASSQIAVNTEAFF. The CDR3 DNA reads TGCGCCAGCAGCCAAATTGCGGTGAACACTGAAGCTTTCTTT. The V and J genes are TRBV4-1 and TRBJ1-1; D unresolved. CDR3 length: 14 amino acids. Germline CDR1 MGHRA, CDR2 YSYEKL. The ends were cut back, 2 bases at V and 0 bases at J, with 7 bases in the middle.